The clone carrying this T cell receptor beta chain was counted a single time. No antigen is known for it. There are 16 residues in the CDR3. Germline loops: CDR1 LGHNA, CDR2 YNFKEQ. V shed 4 bases, J shed 5 bases, and the junction held 10 bases outside the gene matches. The data originate from a study of cytomegalovirus exposure and HLA in healthy donors. Study-level findings and limits: The TCR clusters that emerged in the first cohort tended, a later analysis found, to co-occur in the approximately 110 validation repertoires. There were a few CMV-associated chains whose specificity for CMV antigens was confirmed in vitro.

Data came from immunoSEQ multiplex PCR; TCRdb stores just in-frame clones and leaves some out. The repertoire holds approximately 300,000 clones, with 70% to 90% as singletons. The receptor comes from a woman in her late teens or twenties in good health and CMV-seronegative. The chain recombines TRBV4-2 with TRBJ2-7; TRBD2 agrees at 11 bases. The material sequenced was PBMCs. CDR3 coding DNA: TGTGCCAGCAGCCCGATTAGCGGGAGGGCCGGGGACGAGCAGTACTTC. Residues: CASSPISGRAGDEQYF.